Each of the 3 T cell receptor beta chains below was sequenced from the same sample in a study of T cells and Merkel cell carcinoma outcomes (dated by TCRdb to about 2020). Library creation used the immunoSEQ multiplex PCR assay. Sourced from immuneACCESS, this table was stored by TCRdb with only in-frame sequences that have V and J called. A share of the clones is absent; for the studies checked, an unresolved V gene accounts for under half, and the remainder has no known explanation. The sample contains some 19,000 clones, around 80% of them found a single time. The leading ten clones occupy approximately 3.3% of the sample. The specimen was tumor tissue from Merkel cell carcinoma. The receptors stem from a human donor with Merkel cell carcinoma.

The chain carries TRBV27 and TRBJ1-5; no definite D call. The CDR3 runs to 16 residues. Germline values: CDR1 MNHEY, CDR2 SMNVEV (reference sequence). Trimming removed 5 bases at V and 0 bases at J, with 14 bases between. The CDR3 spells CASSPGSRDSNQPQHF. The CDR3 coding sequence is TGTGCCAGCAGTCCCGGTTCAAGGGATAGCAATCAGCCCCAGCATTTT.

The CDR3 DNA follows: TGTGCCAGCTTGGCCCCTGTGGACGGAAAACTGTTTTTT. Its protein product is CASLAPVDGKLFF. The rearrangement links TRBV19 to TRBJ1-4; D call uncertain. The length of the CDR3 is 13 residues. Germline V CDR1 and CDR2: LNHDA, SQIVND (reference sequence). V lost 9 bases to trimming and J lost 10 bases, with 18 bases between them.

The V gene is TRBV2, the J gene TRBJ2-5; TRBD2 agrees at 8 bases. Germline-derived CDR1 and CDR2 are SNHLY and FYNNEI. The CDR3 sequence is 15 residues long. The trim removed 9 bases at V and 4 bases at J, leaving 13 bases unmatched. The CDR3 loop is CASRESGGGGETQYF. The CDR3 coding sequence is TGTGCCAGTAGGGAAAGCGGGGGCGGGGGAGAGACCCAGTACTTC.